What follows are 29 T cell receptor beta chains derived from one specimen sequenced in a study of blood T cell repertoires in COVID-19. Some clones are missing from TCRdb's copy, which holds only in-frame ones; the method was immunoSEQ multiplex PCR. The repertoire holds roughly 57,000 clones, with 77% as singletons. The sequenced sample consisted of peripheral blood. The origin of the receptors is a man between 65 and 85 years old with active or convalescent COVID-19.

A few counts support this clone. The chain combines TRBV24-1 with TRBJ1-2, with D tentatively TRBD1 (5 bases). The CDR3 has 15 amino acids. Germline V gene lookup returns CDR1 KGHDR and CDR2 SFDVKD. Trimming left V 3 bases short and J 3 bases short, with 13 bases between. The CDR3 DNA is TGTGCCACCAGTGATCCCCGTGGGGGGGACTATGGCTACACCTTC. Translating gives CATSDPRGGDYGYTF.

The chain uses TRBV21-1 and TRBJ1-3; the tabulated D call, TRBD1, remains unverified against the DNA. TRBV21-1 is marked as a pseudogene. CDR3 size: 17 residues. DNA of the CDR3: TGTGCCAGCAGCCTAATCGAGCGCAGGGCCTCTGGAAACACCATATATTTT. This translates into CASSLIERRASGNTIYF.

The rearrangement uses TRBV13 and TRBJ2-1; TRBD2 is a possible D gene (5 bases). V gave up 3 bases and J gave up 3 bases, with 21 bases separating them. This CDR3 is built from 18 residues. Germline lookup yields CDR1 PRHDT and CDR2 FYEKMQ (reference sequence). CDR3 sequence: CASSFRPWTLPFYNEQFF. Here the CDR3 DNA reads TGTGCCAGCAGCTTTCGCCCATGGACTCTACCGTTCTACAATGAGCAGTTCTTC.

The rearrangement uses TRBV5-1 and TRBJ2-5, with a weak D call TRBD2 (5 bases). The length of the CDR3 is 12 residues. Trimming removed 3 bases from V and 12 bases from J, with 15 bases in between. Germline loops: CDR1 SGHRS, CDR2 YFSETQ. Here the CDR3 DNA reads TGCGCCAGCAGCTCCGAGGGCCCCCGTAAGTACTTC. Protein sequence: CASSSEGPRKYF.

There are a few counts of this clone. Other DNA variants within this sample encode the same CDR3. The CDR3 DNA sequence: TGTGCCAGCAGCTTTAACAGGGACACCGGGGAGCTGTTTTTT. Protein sequence: CASSFNRDTGELFF. The rearrangement uses TRBV7-3 and TRBJ2-2; a weak D match, TRBD1 (6 bases). This CDR3 is built from 14 residues. Trimming cost V 3 bases and J 3 bases, with 8 bases left between them. Germline lookup yields CDR1 SGHTA and CDR2 FQGTGA.

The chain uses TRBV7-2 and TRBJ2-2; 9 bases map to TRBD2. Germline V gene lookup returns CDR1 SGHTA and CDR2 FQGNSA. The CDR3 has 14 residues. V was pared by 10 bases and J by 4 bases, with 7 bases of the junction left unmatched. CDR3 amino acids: CATCGRAGTGELFF. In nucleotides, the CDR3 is TGTGCCACCTGCGGGAGGGCGGGCACCGGGGAGCTGTTTTTT.

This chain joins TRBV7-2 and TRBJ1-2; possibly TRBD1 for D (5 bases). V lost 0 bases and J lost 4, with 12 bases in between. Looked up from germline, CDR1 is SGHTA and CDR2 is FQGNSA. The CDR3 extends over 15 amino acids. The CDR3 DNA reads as TGTGCCAGCAGCTTAGCGACCCGACAGATCTATGGCTACACCTTC. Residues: CASSLATRQIYGYTF. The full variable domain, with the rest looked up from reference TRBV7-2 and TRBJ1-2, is GAGVSQSPSNKVTEKGKDVELRCDPISGHTALYWYRQSLGQGLEFLIYFQGNSAPDKSGLPSDRFSAERTGGSVSTLTIQRTQQEDSAVYLCASSLATRQIYGYTFGSGTRLTVV.

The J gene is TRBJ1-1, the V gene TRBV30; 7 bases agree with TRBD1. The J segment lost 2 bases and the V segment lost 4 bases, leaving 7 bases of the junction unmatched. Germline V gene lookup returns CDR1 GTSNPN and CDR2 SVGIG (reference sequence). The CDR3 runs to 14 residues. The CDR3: CAWKGGVGNTEAFF. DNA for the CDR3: TGTGCCTGGAAAGGGGGCGTGGGAAACACTGAAGCTTTCTTT. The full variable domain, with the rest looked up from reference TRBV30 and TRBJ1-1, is SQTIHQWPATLVQPVGSPLSLECTVEGTSNPNLYWYRQAAGRGLQLLFYSVGIGQISSEVPQNLSASRPQDRQFILSSKKLLLSDSGFYLCAWKGGVGNTEAFFGQGTRLTVV.

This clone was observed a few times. CDR3 residues: CASSKWTGEDYGYTF. CDR3 DNA: TGTGCCAGCAGCAAATGGACAGGGGAGGACTATGGCTACACCTTC. The chain carries TRBV14 and TRBJ1-2; 9 positions match TRBD1. V lost 5 bases and J lost 3; bases outside the gene matches: 7. Germline lookup yields CDR1 SGHDN and CDR2 FVKESK. CDR3 length equals 15 residues.

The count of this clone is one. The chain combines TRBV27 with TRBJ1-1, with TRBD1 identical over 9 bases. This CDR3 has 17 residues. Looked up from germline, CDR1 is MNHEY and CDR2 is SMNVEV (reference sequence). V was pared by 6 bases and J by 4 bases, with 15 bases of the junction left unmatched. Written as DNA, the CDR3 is TGTGCCAGCAGGAGCCGGCGACAGGGGGGTAAAGCCACTGAAGCTTTCTTT. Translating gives CASRSRRQGGKATEAFF.

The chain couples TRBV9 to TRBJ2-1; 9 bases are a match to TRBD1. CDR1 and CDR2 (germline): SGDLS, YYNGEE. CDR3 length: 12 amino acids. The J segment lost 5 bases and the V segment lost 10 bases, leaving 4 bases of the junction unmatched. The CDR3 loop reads CASGTGHNEQFF. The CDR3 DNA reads TGTGCCTCGGGGACAGGGCACAATGAGCAGTTCTTC. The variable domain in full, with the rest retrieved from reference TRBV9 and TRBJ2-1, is DSGVTQTPKHLITATGQRVTLRCSPRSGDLSVYWYQQSLDQGLQFLIQYYNGEERAKGNILERFSAQQFPDLHSELNLSSLELGDSALYFCASGTGHNEQFFGPGTRLTVL.

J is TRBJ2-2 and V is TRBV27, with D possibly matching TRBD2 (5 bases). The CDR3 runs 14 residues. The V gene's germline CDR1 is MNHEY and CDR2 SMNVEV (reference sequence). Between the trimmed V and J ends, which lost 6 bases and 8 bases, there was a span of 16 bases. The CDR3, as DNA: TGTGCCAGCAGCCAGGTAGGGAGATCGGGGGAGCTGTTTTTT. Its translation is CASSQVGRSGELFF.

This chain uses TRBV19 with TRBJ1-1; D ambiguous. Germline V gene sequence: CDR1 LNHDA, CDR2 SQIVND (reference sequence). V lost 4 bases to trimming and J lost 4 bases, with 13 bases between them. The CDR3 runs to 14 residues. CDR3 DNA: TGTGCCAGTAGTACCGCCCCAGAAAGCACTGAAGCTTTCTTT. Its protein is CASSTAPESTEAFF.

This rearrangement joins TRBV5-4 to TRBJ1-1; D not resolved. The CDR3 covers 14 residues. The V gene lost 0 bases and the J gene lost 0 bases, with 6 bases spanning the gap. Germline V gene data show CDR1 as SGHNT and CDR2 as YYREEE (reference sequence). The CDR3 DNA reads TGTGCCAGCAGCTTGGGGGCCATGAACACTGAAGCTTTCTTT. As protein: CASSLGAMNTEAFF.

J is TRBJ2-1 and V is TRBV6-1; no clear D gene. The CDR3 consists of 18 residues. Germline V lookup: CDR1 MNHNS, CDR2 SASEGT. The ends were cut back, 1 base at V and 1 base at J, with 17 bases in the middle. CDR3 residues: CASSEGYSITGSYNEQFF. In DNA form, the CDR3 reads TGTGCCAGCAGTGAAGGGTATTCTATAACGGGTTCCTACAATGAGCAGTTCTTC.

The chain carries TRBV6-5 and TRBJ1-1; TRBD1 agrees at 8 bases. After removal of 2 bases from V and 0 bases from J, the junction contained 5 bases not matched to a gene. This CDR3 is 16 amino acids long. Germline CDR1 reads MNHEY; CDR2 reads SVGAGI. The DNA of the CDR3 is TGTGCCAGCAGTTACGGCGACAGGGGAATGAACACTGAAGCTTTCTTT. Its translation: CASSYGDRGMNTEAFF.

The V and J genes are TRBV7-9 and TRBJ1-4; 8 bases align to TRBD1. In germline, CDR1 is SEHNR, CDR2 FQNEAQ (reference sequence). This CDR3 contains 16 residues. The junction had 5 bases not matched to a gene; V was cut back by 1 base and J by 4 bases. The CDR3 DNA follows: TGTGCCAGCAGCTTAGAACAGGGGGGCAGTAATGAAAAACTGTTTTTT. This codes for CASSLEQGGSNEKLFF.

CDR3 amino acids: CASSQELPRLGISPFF. CDR3 bases: TGTGCCAGCAGCCAAGAGCTGCCGAGACTAGGAATTTCTCCGTTCTTC. This chain links TRBV14 with TRBJ2-1, with a weak D call TRBD2 (6 bases). Germline V gene lookup returns CDR1 SGHDN and CDR2 FVKESK. This CDR3 comprises 16 residues. Trimming removed 0 bases from V and 15 bases from J, with 24 bases in between.

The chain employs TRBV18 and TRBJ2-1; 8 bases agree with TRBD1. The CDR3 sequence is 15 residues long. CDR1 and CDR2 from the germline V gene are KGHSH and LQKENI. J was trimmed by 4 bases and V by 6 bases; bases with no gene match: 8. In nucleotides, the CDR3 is TGTGCCAGCTCGTCCGGGACAGGTTTTTACAATGAGCAGTTCTTC. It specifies CASSSGTGFYNEQFF. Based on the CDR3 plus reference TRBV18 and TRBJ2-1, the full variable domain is NAGVMQNPRHLVRRRGQEARLRCSPMKGHSHVYWYRQLPEEGLKFMVYLQKENIIDESGMPKERFSAEFPKEGPSILRIQQVVRGDSAAYFCASSSGTGFYNEQFFGPGTRLTVL.

The CDR3 nucleotides are TGTGCCAGCTCACCGCGGGGACTAGCGGGGCGGATGGCAGATACGCAGTATTTT. Amino acids: CASSPRGLAGRMADTQYF. The chain has TRBV18 and TRBJ2-3; 13 positions match TRBD2. Germline CDR1 KGHSH, CDR2 LQKENI. The length of the CDR3 is 18 residues. V lost 3 bases to trimming and J lost 4 bases; unmatched junction nucleotides: 10.

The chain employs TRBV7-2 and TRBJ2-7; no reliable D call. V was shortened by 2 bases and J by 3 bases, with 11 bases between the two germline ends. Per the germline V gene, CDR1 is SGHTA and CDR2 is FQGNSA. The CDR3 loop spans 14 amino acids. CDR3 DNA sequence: TGTGCCAGCAGCTTAAGAACGAACTACTACGAGCAGTACTTC. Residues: CASSLRTNYYEQYF.

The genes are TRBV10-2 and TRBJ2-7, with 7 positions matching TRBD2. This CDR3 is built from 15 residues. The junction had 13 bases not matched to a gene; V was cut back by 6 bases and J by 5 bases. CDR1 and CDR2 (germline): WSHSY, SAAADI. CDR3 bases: TGCGCCAGCAGCGAGACAATGGGGGAGGGCAACGAGCAGTACTTC. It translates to CASSETMGEGNEQYF.

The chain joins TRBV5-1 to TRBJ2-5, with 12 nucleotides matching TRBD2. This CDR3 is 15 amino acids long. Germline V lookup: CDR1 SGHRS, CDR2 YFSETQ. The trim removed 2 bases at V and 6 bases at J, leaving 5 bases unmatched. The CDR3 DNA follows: TGCGCCAGCAGCTTTTCTAGCGGGAGGGCTAAGACCCAGTACTTC. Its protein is CASSFSSGRAKTQYF.

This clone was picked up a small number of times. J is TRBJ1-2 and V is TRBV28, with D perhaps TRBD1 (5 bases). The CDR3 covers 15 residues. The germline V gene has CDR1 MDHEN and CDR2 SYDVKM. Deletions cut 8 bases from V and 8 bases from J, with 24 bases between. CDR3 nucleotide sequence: TGTGCCAGCGGCGTCGGGGGAGTGTTATTTAGAGGCTACACCTTC. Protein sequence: CASGVGGVLFRGYTF.

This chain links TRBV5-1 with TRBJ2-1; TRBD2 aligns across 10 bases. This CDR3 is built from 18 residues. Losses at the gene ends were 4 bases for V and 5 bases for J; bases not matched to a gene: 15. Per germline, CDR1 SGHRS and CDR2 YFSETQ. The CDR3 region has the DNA TGCGCCAGCAGCCCCGGATGGGTAGCGGGAGGTAGCCACAATGAGCAGTTCTTC. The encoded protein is CASSPGWVAGGSHNEQFF.

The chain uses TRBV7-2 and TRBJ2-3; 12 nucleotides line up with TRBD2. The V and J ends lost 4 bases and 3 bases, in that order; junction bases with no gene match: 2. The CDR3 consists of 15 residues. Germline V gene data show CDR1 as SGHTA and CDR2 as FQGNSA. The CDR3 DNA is TGTGCCAGCAGCTCTACTAGCGGGAGGACAGATACGCAGTATTTT. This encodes CASSSTSGRTDTQYF.

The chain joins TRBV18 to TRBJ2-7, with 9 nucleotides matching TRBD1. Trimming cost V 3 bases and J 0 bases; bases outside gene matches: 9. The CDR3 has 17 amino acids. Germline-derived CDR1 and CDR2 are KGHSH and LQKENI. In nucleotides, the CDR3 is TGTGCCAGCTCACCCTACGGACAGGGGTTCGGCTCCTACGAGCAGTACTTC. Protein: CASSPYGQGFGSYEQYF.

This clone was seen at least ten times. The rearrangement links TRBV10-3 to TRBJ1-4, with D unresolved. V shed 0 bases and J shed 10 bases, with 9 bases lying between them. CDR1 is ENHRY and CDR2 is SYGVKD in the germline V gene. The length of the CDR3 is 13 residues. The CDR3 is CAISESQEVKLFF. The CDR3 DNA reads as TGTGCCATCAGTGAGTCGCAGGAGGTAAAACTGTTTTTT.

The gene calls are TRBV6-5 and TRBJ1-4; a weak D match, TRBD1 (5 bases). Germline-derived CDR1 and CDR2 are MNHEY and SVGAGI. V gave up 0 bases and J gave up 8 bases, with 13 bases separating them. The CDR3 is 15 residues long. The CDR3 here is CASSYSRGRVEKLFF. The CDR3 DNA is TGTGCCAGCAGTTACTCGAGAGGCAGGGTCGAAAAACTGTTTTTT.